The following is a T cell receptor beta chain sequence with its context. Its antigen is still unknown. The V end was cut by 4 bases, the J end by 5 bases, with 15 bases between. Germline CDR1 reads SQVTM; CDR2 reads ANQGSEA. The CDR3 consists of 14 residues. Together with a sample-barcoded 5' primer, a J-beta primer mix was included in a second PCR lasting roughly 7 to 11 cycles. MiXCR, run by TCRdb on the 5' RACE reads, gives a single entry per CDR3 protein. Of about 1.1 million distinct CDR3 sequences listed, around two fifths were seen once; the top ten hold over 10%. This specimen belongs to a study of blood T cells in healthy people across ages. Aged about 6 to 95, donors were systemically healthy Caucasians from Russia. The authors drew 8.5 to 10 milliliters of peripheral blood from each donor. Study results and limitations: TCR beta diversity, measured per million T cells, fell in a roughly linear way with age. Nothing was known about donor CMV status, and this possibly confounded expanded clonotype changes.

This clonotype originated in a man aged 18 to 35 in good health. The sample taken for sequencing was blood. This rearrangement joins TRBV29-1 to TRBJ2-1, with D tentatively TRBD1 or TRBD2 (6 bases each). The CDR3 DNA sequence: TGCAGCGTTGTTAGGGGGGTGCGGAACAATGAGCAGTTCTTC. This codes for CSVVRGVRNNEQFF.